Shown below are 12 T cell receptor beta chains from a single sample sequenced in a study of brain T cells in children with intractable seizures (dated by TCRdb to the early 2020s). This specimen's time point label, interpreted: resected brain tissue, or blood drawn just prior to surgery. Libraries came from the immunoSEQ multiplex PCR assay. The table was pulled from immuneACCESS by TCRdb, which kept in-frame rearrangements only. Such tables lose some clones; where checked, under half of the loss comes from unresolved V genes, and the rest has no known cause. The sample data list tens of thousands of clones, and about 93% of these were observed just once. Approximately 25% of the sample goes to the ten largest clones. The specimen comprised peripheral blood, sampled at surgery. All receptors come from a girl aged 2 to 9 with Rasmussen encephalitis and intractable seizures.

This chain joins TRBV7-8 and TRBJ1-5; TRBD1 aligns across 7 bases. This CDR3 is built from 14 residues. Germline trimming cut 1 base from V and 6 bases from J; bases unmatched to any gene: 3. Germline V gene data show CDR1 as SGHVS and CDR2 as FQNEAQ. The CDR3 here is CASSLEGAAQPQHF. In DNA, the CDR3 is TGTGCCAGCAGCTTAGAGGGGGCCGCTCAGCCCCAGCATTTT.

This chain links TRBV24-1 with TRBJ2-1; no firm D call. V was trimmed by 3 bases and J by 0 bases, leaving 5 bases between them. CDR1 KGHDR and CDR2 SFDVKD come from the germline V gene. The CDR3 contains 14 residues. The CDR3 DNA is TGTGCCACCAGTGATAGGACCTCCTACAATGAGCAGTTCTTC. Protein product: CATSDRTSYNEQFF.

V and J are TRBV7-2 and TRBJ2-5; D not resolved. The CDR3 has 13 amino acids. CDR1 is SGHTA, CDR2 FQGNSA, per germline. Trimming took 1 base from V and 3 from J, leaving 6 bases between them. This CDR3 reads CASSLVVKETQYF. In DNA form, the CDR3 reads TGTGCCAGCAGCTTAGTCGTAAAAGAGACCCAGTACTTC.

V gene TRBV5-4 combines with J gene TRBJ1-1, with 7 bases lining up with TRBD1. There are 14 residues in the CDR3. Germline V gives CDR1 SGHNT, CDR2 YYREEE (reference sequence). J was trimmed by 5 bases and V by 0 bases; bases with no gene match: 4. CDR3 nucleotides: TGTGCCAGCAGCTTGGAGGGGGCGGAAACTGAAGCTTTCTTT. Translation gives CASSLEGAETEAFF.

The V gene is TRBV7-5, the J gene TRBJ1-5; the table's TRBD1 call for D was not verified on the DNA. TRBV7-5 is tagged as a pseudogene. This CDR3 region has 16 residues. CDR3 amino acids: CVRSFLRGPNNQPQHF. The CDR3 region has the DNA TGTGTCAGAAGCTTTTTGAGGGGGCCCAACAATCAGCCCCAGCATTTT.

The chain combines TRBV11-3 with TRBJ1-1; D possibly corresponds to TRBD1 (5 bases). Germline V CDR1 and CDR2: SGHNT, YENEEA. The CDR3 is 11 residues long. Trimming removed 3 bases at V and 9 bases at J, with 8 bases between. In DNA, the CDR3 is TGTGCCAGCAGCTTGAAGGGGCAAGCTTTCTTT. It yields the protein CASSLKGQAFF.

The chain employs TRBV28 and TRBJ1-1, with a possible D match to TRBD1 (5 bases). This CDR3 region has 14 residues. The V end lost 1 base, the J end lost 6 bases, and 12 bases lay between the germline ends. The V gene's germline CDR1 is MDHEN and CDR2 SYDVKM. The CDR3 loop reads CASSLSQGRAEAFF. In DNA, the CDR3 is TGTGCCAGCAGTTTATCGCAGGGAAGGGCTGAAGCTTTCTTT.

The CDR3 DNA reads TGTGCCAGCAGTCAAAGCCCCTCCCGACGGGACAATGAGCAGTTCTTC. Translated: CASSQSPSRRDNEQFF. The gene calls are TRBV27 and TRBJ2-1, with D unclear. The V gene lost 5 bases and the J gene lost 5 bases, with 19 bases spanning the gap. The CDR3 totals 16 residues. Germline V gives CDR1 MNHEY, CDR2 SMNVEV (reference sequence).

The chain links TRBV7-8 to TRBJ2-1; the D is unclear. V lost 2 bases and J 8 bases, leaving 10 bases between the germline ends. The germline V gene encodes CDR1 SGHVS and CDR2 FQNEAQ. This CDR3 has 13 residues. CDR3 sequence: CASSLRVADEQFF. CDR3 DNA: TGTGCCAGCAGCTTAAGGGTCGCAGATGAGCAGTTCTTC. Based on the CDR3 plus reference TRBV7-8 and TRBJ2-1, the full variable domain is GAGVSQSPRYKVAKRGQDVALRCDPISGHVSLFWYQQALGQGPEFLTYFQNEAQLDKSGLPSDRFFAERPEGSVSTLKIQRTQQEDSAVYLCASSLRVADEQFFGPGTRLTVL.

The chain carries TRBV19 and TRBJ2-7; D not certain. V lost 5 bases to trimming and J lost 2 bases, with 13 bases between them. Germline CDR1 and CDR2: LNHDA and SQIVND (reference sequence). This CDR3 region has 14 residues. The CDR3 spells CASSPLDGTYEQYF. The CDR3 coding sequence is TGTGCCAGTAGTCCCCTGGACGGAACCTACGAGCAGTACTTC.

The chain uses TRBV27 and TRBJ1-1, with D perhaps TRBD1 (5 bases). Trimming shortened V by 0 bases and J by 9 bases, and 20 bases separated the two germline ends. CDR3 length: 16 amino acids. Germline V lookup: CDR1 MNHEY, CDR2 SMNVEV (reference sequence). The CDR3 loop is CASSLSIVAGGVQAFF. As DNA, the CDR3 is TGTGCCAGCAGTTTATCGATTGTGGCAGGAGGGGTCCAAGCTTTCTTT.

This clone was counted a single time. V is TRBV29-1 and J is TRBJ2-1, with 11 nucleotides matching TRBD2. The CDR3 is 16 amino acids. V dropped 3 bases and J dropped 2; count of bases not matched to a gene: 6. Germline assignment: CDR1 SQVTM and CDR2 ANQGSEA. The CDR3: CSVDGTSGLPYNEQFF. In DNA form, the CDR3 reads TGCAGCGTTGACGGGACTAGCGGACTACCCTACAATGAGCAGTTCTTC.